The next 21 T cell receptor beta chains were all read from a single sample in a study of cytomegalovirus exposure and HLA in healthy donors. This PCR relied on a set of 60 Vbeta primers and 13 Jbeta primers. The table came from immunoSEQ multiplex PCR; TCRdb's copy has only in-frame clones and leaves some out. The table has tens of thousands of clones, around 70% seen once. Sequencing input: PBMCs. These receptor sequences come from a woman aged 30 to 39 in good health and CMV-seronegative.

CDR3 bases: TGCGCCAGCAGCTTGGAGACTAGCGGGGGGTTGAGGGAGCAGTTCTTC. It codes for CASSLETSGGLREQFF. V usage is TRBV5-1 and J usage is TRBJ2-1; 13 bases fit TRBD2. The CDR3 length is 16 residues. Unmatched junction bases numbered 7, after V lost 0 bases and J lost 10 bases. Germline V lookup: CDR1 SGHRS, CDR2 YFSETQ.

The chain employs TRBV27 and TRBJ1-2; 7 bases are a match to TRBD1. Germline-derived CDR1 and CDR2 are MNHEY and SMNVEV (reference sequence). The length of the CDR3 is 14 residues. V dropped 6 bases and J dropped 4; count of bases not matched to a gene: 8. CDR3 amino acids: CASRINRGFYGYTF. CDR3 in DNA: TGTGCCAGCAGAATAAACAGGGGCTTCTATGGCTACACCTTC.

The J gene is TRBJ2-2, the V gene TRBV5-1, with 8 bases identical to TRBD2. The CDR3 is 15 residues long. V shed 0 bases, J shed 5 bases, and the junction held 3 bases outside the gene matches. Germline lookup yields CDR1 SGHRS and CDR2 YFSETQ. CDR3 protein: CASSLGAGGTGELFF. The CDR3 DNA sequence: TGCGCCAGCAGCTTGGGCGCGGGGGGAACCGGGGAGCTGTTTTTT.

The gene calls are TRBV19 and TRBJ1-1; 9 positions agree with TRBD1. The ends lost 6 bases at V and 1 base at J; junction bases unmatched: 3. CDR3 size: 14 residues. Per the germline V gene, CDR1 is LNHDA and CDR2 is SQIVND (reference sequence). CDR3 coding DNA: TGTGCCAGTAGCCTGGGACAGGGGAACACTGAAGCTTTCTTT. Translation gives CASSLGQGNTEAFF.

This clone was counted between two and nine times. The gene calls are TRBV29-1 and TRBJ2-7, with TRBD2 matching over 10 bases. V shed 8 bases, J shed 1 base, and the junction held 2 bases outside the gene matches. Germline assignment: CDR1 SQVTM and CDR2 ANQGSEA. The CDR3 is 12 residues long. CDR3 coding DNA: TGCAGCACTAGCGGGGCGTCCTACGAGCAGTACTTC. It translates to CSTSGASYEQYF.

The V and J genes are TRBV18 and TRBJ1-1, with 7 bases aligning to TRBD1. Germline V lookup: CDR1 KGHSH, CDR2 LQKENI. The CDR3 sequence is 11 residues long. The J segment lost 8 bases and the V segment lost 3 bases, leaving 0 bases of the junction unmatched. Here the CDR3 reads CASSPTGEAFF. DNA for the CDR3: TGTGCCAGCTCACCGACAGGGGAAGCTTTCTTT.

The chain links TRBV5-6 to TRBJ1-1; 10 positions agree with TRBD1. The junction had 10 bases not matched to a gene; V was cut back by 1 base and J by 4 bases. There are 17 residues in the CDR3. From germline, CDR1 is SGHDT and CDR2 YYEEEE. This CDR3 reads CASSLPGQGLFGTEAFF. CDR3 DNA: TGTGCCAGCAGCTTGCCGGGACAGGGGTTGTTCGGCACTGAAGCTTTCTTT.

The chain carries TRBV6-5 and TRBJ1-2, with 7 bases identical to TRBD1. This CDR3 region has 15 residues. Trimming at V came to 5 bases and at J to 2 bases, leaving 8 bases not matched to a gene. Germline assignment: CDR1 MNHEY and CDR2 SVGAGI. CDR3 sequence reads: CASSRTGTANYGYTF. The CDR3 DNA reads as TGTGCCAGCAGTCGAACCGGGACAGCGAACTATGGCTACACCTTC.

This chain joins TRBV28 and TRBJ2-7; perhaps TRBD1 as D (5 bases). Germline CDR1 reads MDHEN; CDR2 reads SYDVKM. The V gene lost 4 bases and the J gene lost 6 bases, with 10 bases spanning the gap. CDR3 length equals 12 residues. Here the CDR3 reads CASSYRLGEQYF. The DNA for the CDR3 is TGTGCCAGCAGTTACAGGCTCGGCGAGCAGTACTTC.

The chain carries TRBV4-2 and TRBJ2-2; D gene uncertain. The V gene lost 1 base and the J gene lost 3 bases, with 15 bases spanning the gap. The germline gives CDR1 LGHNA, CDR2 YNFKEQ. This CDR3 has 17 residues. CDR3: CASSQVRGQRHTGELFF. CDR3 DNA sequence: TGTGCCAGCAGCCAAGTACGAGGCCAGAGACACACCGGGGAGCTGTTTTTT.

This clone came up a few times. This rearrangement joins TRBV18 to TRBJ2-3; 10 nucleotides line up with TRBD1. There are 16 residues in the CDR3. The germline CDR1 and CDR2 sequences are KGHSH and LQKENI. The V segment lost 2 bases and the J segment 3 bases; nucleotides outside the gene matches: 5. The CDR3 reads CASSPRRQGATDTQYF. The DNA of the CDR3 is TGTGCCAGCTCACCAAGAAGACAGGGGGCAACAGATACGCAGTATTTT.

The rearrangement joins TRBV7-2 to TRBJ2-5, with 14 bases aligning to TRBD2. Per germline, CDR1 SGHTA and CDR2 FQGNSA. This CDR3 comprises 16 residues. Losses at the gene ends were 7 bases for V and 5 bases for J; bases not matched to a gene: 9. The CDR3 DNA sequence: TGTGCCAGCAAAAGACTAGCGGGGGGGCGACGGGAGACCCAGTACTTC. Its translation: CASKRLAGGRRETQYF.

This clone was seen a few times. J is TRBJ2-3 and V is TRBV6-5; 8 positions match TRBD2. Germline V CDR1 and CDR2: MNHEY, SVGAGI. CDR3 length: 15 amino acids. J was trimmed by 6 bases and V by 6 bases; bases with no gene match: 11. The CDR3 region is CASRNPRGGRDTQYF. CDR3 bases: TGTGCCAGCAGAAACCCCCGGGGGGGCCGGGATACGCAGTATTTT.

The rearrangement uses TRBV2 and TRBJ1-2, with a weak D call TRBD1 (6 bases). Germline V CDR1 and CDR2: SNHLY, FYNNEI. The V end was cut by 7 bases, the J end by 4 bases, with 19 bases between. The CDR3 is made up of 15 amino acids. The CDR3 DNA reads TGTGCCAGCATCCGAACCCAGGACAGCGGCTATGGCTACACCTTC. Protein product: CASIRTQDSGYGYTF.

This clone was detected only a few times. The gene calls are TRBV5-5 and TRBJ2-7; D possibly corresponds to TRBD1 (5 bases). Germline assignment: CDR1 SGHKS and CDR2 YYEKEE (reference sequence). The CDR3 runs to 12 residues. V lost 2 bases, J lost 2 bases, and 5 bases lay in between. Here the CDR3 DNA reads TGTGCCAGCAGCTTACAGGCCTACGAGCAGTACTTC. It specifies CASSLQAYEQYF.

The chain couples TRBV10-3 to TRBJ2-2; D gene ambiguous. V lost 2 bases to trimming and J lost 0 bases, with 7 bases between them. Germline values: CDR1 ENHRY, CDR2 SYGVKD. The CDR3 loop spans 15 amino acids. The CDR3 DNA sequence: TGTGCCATCAGTGAGGTAGTTACGAACACCGGGGAGCTGTTTTTT. Protein sequence: CAISEVVTNTGELFF.

The chain recombines TRBV2 with TRBJ1-2, with D perhaps TRBD1 (6 bases). The CDR3 has 14 amino acids. Germline CDR1 is SNHLY and CDR2 is FYNNEI. Trimming left V 4 bases short and J 0 bases short, with 9 bases between. Here the CDR3 DNA reads TGTGCCAGCAGTGCGGACAGCGCTAACTATGGCTACACCTTC. Amino acid sequence: CASSADSANYGYTF. The complete variable domain, with remaining parts taken from reference TRBV2 and TRBJ1-2, reads EPEVTQTPSHQVTQMGQEVILRCVPISNHLYFYWYRQILGQKVEFLVSFYNNEISEKSEIFDDQFSVERPDGSNFTLKIRSTKLEDSAMYFCASSADSANYGYTFGSGTRLTVV.

This clone was observed a single time. CDR3 amino acids: CAISESSQVTYNSPLHF. CDR3 bases: TGTGCCATCAGTGAGTCTTCACAGGTTACATATAATTCACCCCTCCACTTT. This rearrangement joins TRBV10-3 to TRBJ1-6, with D maybe TRBD1 (5 bases). Looked up from germline, CDR1 is ENHRY and CDR2 is SYGVKD. The CDR3 loop spans 17 amino acids. V gave up 0 bases and J gave up 4 bases, with 13 bases separating them.

The chain is built from TRBV28 and TRBJ2-7, with D maybe TRBD2 (6 bases). The CDR3 is made up of 14 amino acids. Trimming removed 3 bases from V and 3 bases from J, with 12 bases in between. Per germline, CDR1 MDHEN and CDR2 SYDVKM. CDR3 in amino acids: CASSFAGPRYEQYF. The CDR3 coding sequence is TGTGCCAGCAGTTTTGCGGGACCGCGCTACGAGCAGTACTTC. The full variable domain, with the rest looked up from reference TRBV28 and TRBJ2-7, is DVKVTQSSRYLVKRTGEKVFLECVQDMDHENMFWYRQDPGLGLRLIYFSYDVKMKEKGDIPEGYSVSREKKERFSLILESASTNQTSMYLCASSFAGPRYEQYFGPGTRLTVT.

The rearrangement links TRBV14 to TRBJ2-2; 8 nucleotides align to TRBD1. CDR3 length: 17 residues. Germline V gene sequence: CDR1 SGHDN, CDR2 FVKESK. V dropped 4 bases and J dropped 3; count of bases not matched to a gene: 10. CDR3 DNA sequence: TGTGCCAGCAGCCGACTTCCAGGGGGCGCGGACACCGGGGAGCTGTTTTTT. This translates into CASSRLPGGADTGELFF.

This clone has only a few counts. The V call is TRBV10-3, the J call TRBJ1-1; D not resolved. Germline V gives CDR1 ENHRY, CDR2 SYGVKD. The length of the CDR3 is 13 residues. The germline V and J ends were trimmed by 2 bases and 0 bases, with 4 bases remaining between them. The CDR3 loop is CAISEQVNTEAFF. The CDR3, as DNA: TGTGCCATCAGTGAGCAGGTGAACACTGAAGCTTTCTTT.